This T cell receptor (beta chain) was sequenced for a study of blood T cell repertoires in COVID-19. The V end was cut by 5 bases, the J end by 5 bases, with 16 bases between. The germline V gene encodes CDR1 SEHNR and CDR2 FQNEAQ (reference sequence). The CDR3 contains 14 residues. Profiled with immunoSEQ multiplex PCR; TCRdb holds only in-frame clones, not every one. The sample shows roughly 260,000 clones, approximately 80% of them seen only once. The origin of this receptor is a woman in her 70s with acute or convalescent COVID-19. The sample consisted of peripheral blood. The J gene is TRBJ2-7, the V gene TRBV7-9; no firm D call. This chain's CDR3 is CASSRDTVSHEQYF. For the CDR3, the DNA is TGTGCCAGCAGCCGAGACACCGTGAGTCACGAGCAGTACTTC.